One sample yielded the 12 T cell receptor beta chains listed below, sequenced in a study of response to subunit inactivated influenza vaccine. TCRdb reprocessed the RT-PCR reads with MiXCR, giving one entry per CDR3 protein. The table lists around 170,000 distinct CDR3 sequences, over 8.5% of them singletons. Sample: CD8+ T cells sorted from PBMCs, taken roughly 24 months after vaccination. The receptors were sampled from a man between 50 and 75 years old who received an inactivated influenza vaccine.

V is TRBV11-1 and J is TRBJ2-1; 13 nucleotides agree with TRBD2. The V and J ends lost 6 bases and 4 bases, in that order; junction bases with no gene match: 12. Per the germline V gene, CDR1 is SGHAT and CDR2 is FQDESV (reference sequence). The CDR3 is 18 amino acids. CDR3 sequence reads: CASSSLSGLAGNYNEQFF. The CDR3 bases are TGTGCCAGCAGTTCCCTTTCGGGACTAGCGGGAAATTACAATGAGCAGTTCTTC.

V and J are TRBV7-9 and TRBJ2-1; D perhaps matches TRBD1 (6 bases). The CDR3 is 13 amino acids. V lost 4 bases and J lost 4, with 8 bases in between. Germline CDR1 reads SEHNR; CDR2 reads FQNEAQ (reference sequence). DNA of the CDR3: TGTGCCAGCAGCTGGGACATTTACAATGAGCAGTTCTTC. It yields the protein CASSWDIYNEQFF.

This clonotype was seen at least ten times. The chain carries TRBV4-3 and TRBJ2-1, with D tentatively TRBD1 (5 bases). Germline loops: CDR1 LGHNA, CDR2 YSLEER. The CDR3 totals 13 residues. The ends were cut back, 4 bases at V and 3 bases at J, with 7 bases in the middle. CDR3 in DNA: TGCGCCAGCAGCCCCGGACACTACAATGAGCAGTTCTTC. Translated: CASSPGHYNEQFF.

This clonotype occurred a few times. This CDR3 reads CASRRRTPLNSPLHF. DNA for the CDR3: TGTGCCAGCAGACGCAGAACACCGTTGAATTCACCCCTCCACTTT. The chain joins TRBV11-2 to TRBJ1-6; no clear D. The CDR3 totals 15 residues. CDR1 is SGHAT, CDR2 FQNNGV, per germline. V lost 6 bases to trimming and J lost 7 bases, with 16 bases between them.

This clonotype was observed a few times. The chain has TRBV29-1 and TRBJ2-7; 11 bases align to TRBD1. J gave up 0 bases and V 6 bases, and 4 bases lay outside the gene matches. CDR1 SQVTM and CDR2 ANQGSEA come from the germline V gene. The CDR3 extends over 14 amino acids. The CDR3 nucleotides are TGCAGCGTCTCCGGACAGGGGGCCTCCTACGAGCAGTACTTC. Its translation: CSVSGQGASYEQYF.

This clonotype turned up a few times. DNA of the CDR3: TGTGCCAGCAGGCGAGTGCCGGGGGAGCTCCAAGAGACCCAGTACTTC. Translation: CASRRVPGELQETQYF. This sequence joins TRBV6-2 or TRBV6-3 and TRBJ2-5, with D perhaps matching TRBD2 (6 bases). The germline gives CDR1 MNHEY, CDR2 SVGEGT. The CDR3 consists of 16 residues. V was clipped by 6 bases and J by 1 base, with 18 bases between them.

This chain uses TRBV6-4 with TRBJ2-3, with 11 positions matching TRBD2. CDR1 MRHNA and CDR2 SNTAGT come from the germline V gene. The V gene end was trimmed by 6 bases and the J gene end by 4 bases; junction bases not matched to a gene: 6. The CDR3 is 15 residues long. CDR3 nucleotide sequence: TGTGCCAGCAGGGCCACTAGCGGGAGTCCAGATACGCAGTATTTT. It specifies CASRATSGSPDTQYF.

The chain couples TRBV14 to TRBJ2-5, with a tentative D call TRBD2 (6 bases). This CDR3 comprises 15 residues. V lost 4 bases to trimming and J lost 5 bases, with 17 bases between them. The germline V gene has CDR1 SGHDN and CDR2 FVKESK. The CDR3 coding sequence is TGTGCCAGCAGCCCGAGGGACTTCCCGATGGAGACCCAGTACTTC. This gives the protein CASSPRDFPMETQYF.

This clonotype turned up a few times. J is TRBJ1-5 and V is TRBV28; 10 bases fit TRBD1. The V gene end was trimmed by 5 bases and the J gene end by 1 base; junction bases not matched to a gene: 5. This CDR3 comprises 16 residues. Germline-derived CDR1 and CDR2 are MDHEN and SYDVKM. Here the CDR3 reads CASSPGTGESNQPQHF. CDR3 nucleotide sequence: TGTGCCAGCAGTCCCGGGACAGGGGAGAGCAATCAGCCCCAGCATTTT.

This clonotype was seen repeatedly, ten times or more. CDR3 DNA sequence: TGCGCCAGCAGCTTGGTCTTCGGGGGGGTATACAATGAGCAGTTCTTC. Translation gives CASSLVFGGVYNEQFF. The V call is TRBV5-1, the J call TRBJ2-1, with 8 bases that match TRBD2. The V gene end was trimmed by 0 bases and the J gene end by 4 bases; junction bases not matched to a gene: 6. CDR3 length: 16 residues. Germline assignment: CDR1 SGHRS and CDR2 YFSETQ.

This clonotype turned up a few times. V and J are TRBV6-1 and TRBJ1-5; D is perhaps TRBD1 (6 bases). This CDR3 is 15 amino acids long. CDR1 and CDR2 from the germline V gene are MNHNS and SASEGT. V was pared by 10 bases and J by 2 bases, with 18 bases between. The CDR3 DNA is TGTGCCACCACACCGGGGGGGGCCGGCAATCAGCCCCAGCATTTT. Translating gives CATTPGGAGNQPQHF.

The chain couples TRBV4-3 to TRBJ2-1; D might be TRBD1 (5 bases). With 0 bases removed from V and 5 bases from J, the gap between germline ends came to 11 bases. Germline CDR1 is LGHNA and CDR2 is YSLEER. This CDR3 comprises 15 residues. The CDR3 here is CASSQDPGWHNEQFF. CDR3 DNA: TGCGCCAGCAGCCAAGATCCAGGGTGGCACAATGAGCAGTTCTTC.